Included here is one TCR beta chain sequence, with context. The CDR3 runs 16 residues. Germline trimming cut 7 bases from V and 5 bases from J; bases unmatched to any gene: 8. Germline CDR1 is SNHLY and CDR2 is FYNNEI. These data belong to a study of cytomegalovirus exposure and HLA in healthy donors. Primers: 60 Vbeta forward and 13 Jbeta reverse. Sequencing used immunoSEQ multiplex PCR; TCRdb keeps in-frame clones, though not all of them. The sample comprises 80,000 or so clones, less than 80% of which are singletons, and more than 7% rests with the top ten. Sample: PBMCs. This TCR derives from a woman between 40 and 50 years old in good health and CMV-seronegative. V usage is TRBV2 and J usage is TRBJ2-1; 13 bases align to TRBD2. The CDR3 coding sequence is TGTGCCAGCAAACTAGCGGGGGGGACCTCACACAATGAGCAGTTCTTC. Amino acids: CASKLAGGTSHNEQFF.